These 25 T cell receptor beta chains share one sample of origin, sequenced in a study of blood T cells in healthy people across ages. Then a second PCR, running roughly 6 to 12 cycles, was carried out with a sample-barcoded 5' primer and a J-beta primer mix. In TCRdb, the 5' RACE reads were re-called with MiXCR into one record per CDR3 protein. The sample lists 920,000 or so distinct CDR3 sequences; 35% to 50% were seen once. What was sequenced was blood. Receptors were obtained from a woman aged 55-70 years in good health.

V usage is TRBV5-1 and J usage is TRBJ2-1; perhaps TRBD2 as D (5 bases). Trimming removed 2 bases from V and 0 bases from J, with 9 bases in between. The length of the CDR3 is 15 residues. Germline CDR1 is SGHRS and CDR2 is YFSETQ. The CDR3 nucleotides are TGCGCCAGCAGCTTAGCGGATAGCTCCTACAATGAGCAGTTCTTC. As protein: CASSLADSSYNEQFF.

The chain couples TRBV27 to TRBJ2-3; D call uncertain. With 6 bases removed from V and 2 bases from J, the gap between germline ends came to 12 bases. Germline CDR1 and CDR2: MNHEY and SMNVEV (reference sequence). The CDR3 spans 14 residues. The DNA for the CDR3 is TGTGCCAGCAGCCCCCGGGCCGACACAGATACGCAGTATTTT. Translation gives CASSPRADTDTQYF.

V is TRBV29-1 and J is TRBJ2-7; 12 bases fit TRBD2. V lost 4 bases, J lost 4 bases, and 17 bases stayed unmatched. Germline-derived CDR1 and CDR2 are SQVTM and ANQGSEA. CDR3 length equals 18 residues. The CDR3 DNA is TGCAGCGTTGCCAGGGGGGTGACTAGCGGGAGTGAGGCTTACGAGCAGTACTTC. Protein: CSVARGVTSGSEAYEQYF.

The chain employs TRBV15 and TRBJ2-3; tentative D call: TRBD2 (5 bases). V lost 2 bases, J lost 5 bases, and 17 bases lay in between. Germline CDR1 is LNHNV and CDR2 is YYDKDF (reference sequence). This CDR3 has 16 residues. The CDR3 spells CATSRSPAEAGDTQYF. In nucleotides, the CDR3 is TGTGCCACCAGCAGAAGCCCGGCGGAGGCGGGAGATACGCAGTATTTT.

The gene calls are TRBV7-2 and TRBJ2-5, with 7 bases fitting TRBD2. After removal of 4 bases from V and 1 base from J, the junction contained 9 bases not matched to a gene. There are 16 residues in the CDR3. Germline assignment: CDR1 SGHTA and CDR2 FQGNSA. The CDR3 here is CASSYSPTSSQETQYF. In DNA, the CDR3 is TGTGCCAGCAGCTACTCCCCGACTAGCAGCCAAGAGACCCAGTACTTC.

This clonotype has only a few counts. J is TRBJ2-7 and V is TRBV29-1; 8 nucleotides line up with TRBD1. The CDR3 has 11 amino acids. V lost 8 bases and J lost 5; bases outside the gene matches: 5. CDR1 and CDR2 (germline): SQVTM, ANQGSEA. CDR3 loop: CSTSRGHEQYF. The CDR3, as DNA: TGCAGCACCTCCAGGGGGCACGAGCAGTACTTC.

The rearrangement links TRBV30 to TRBJ2-6; TRBD1 aligns across 8 bases. The CDR3 is 16 amino acids. Germline values: CDR1 GTSNPN, CDR2 SVGIG (reference sequence). The ends lost 2 bases at V and 2 bases at J; junction bases unmatched: 5. This chain's CDR3 is CAWSLTGAPGANVLTF. The CDR3 coding sequence is TGTGCCTGGAGTCTGACAGGGGCCCCTGGGGCCAACGTCCTGACTTTC.

Details on this clonotype: At one of its ends the junction is not consistent with the germline gene, which may arise from a read error. J is TRBJ2-6 and V is TRBV9; 7 nucleotides match TRBD1. This CDR3 is 15 amino acids long. Per the germline V gene, CDR1 is SGDLS and CDR2 is YYNGEE. CDR3 in DNA: TGTGCCAGCAGCGTTACAGGGGCTGGGACCAACGTCCTGACTTTC. Translation gives CASSVTGAGTNVLTF.

The chain uses TRBV6-2 or TRBV6-3 and TRBJ2-7; a weak D match, TRBD2 (6 bases). The J call may be mistaken, given a closer DNA end match to TRBJ2-5. CDR1 is MNHEY, CDR2 SVGEGT, per germline. This CDR3 contains 16 residues. The CDR3 reads CASSRDGTAGGGTQYF. CDR3 in DNA: TGTGCCAGCAGCCGAGACGGGACGGCCGGGGGTGGGACCCAGTACTTC.

In this sample, this clonotype turned up a few times. This rearrangement joins TRBV20-1 to TRBJ2-3; D is unclear. The CDR3 has 14 residues. Looked up from germline, CDR1 is DFQATT and CDR2 is SNEGSKA (reference sequence). V was clipped by 0 bases and J by 3 bases, with 10 bases between them. This CDR3 is CSARDTGPTDTQYF. In DNA form, the CDR3 reads TGCAGTGCTAGAGATACCGGGCCTACAGATACGCAGTATTTT.

The chain couples TRBV4-1 to TRBJ2-5; TRBD2 aligns across 14 bases. This CDR3 has 16 amino acids. Germline V CDR1 and CDR2: MGHRA, YSYEKL. With 4 bases clipped from V and 11 bases from J, the junction kept 12 bases outside the gene matches. The CDR3 sequence is CASSRSGLAGGWEQYF. The CDR3 DNA sequence: TGCGCCAGCAGCCGTTCAGGACTAGCGGGAGGTTGGGAGCAGTACTTC.

The chain joins TRBV7-2 to TRBJ2-1; no definite D call. Germline CDR1 and CDR2: SGHTA and FQGNSA. V lost 3 bases, J lost 10 bases, and 13 bases lay in between. The CDR3 covers 13 residues. DNA of the CDR3: TGTGCCAGCAGCTTCGGAAGGGCCAAGGAGCAGTTCTTC. Protein sequence: CASSFGRAKEQFF.

CDR3 coding DNA: TGTGCCAGCAGCCACTCCGGGCGGGGCTCCTACGAGCAGTACTTC. This gives the protein CASSHSGRGSYEQYF. The chain is built from TRBV3-1 and TRBJ2-7, with D possibly matching TRBD2 (6 bases). Trimming cost V 3 bases and J 0 bases, with 12 bases left between them. Germline V CDR1 and CDR2: LGHDT, YNNKEL (reference sequence). CDR3 length equals 15 residues.

The J gene is TRBJ1-1, the V gene TRBV4-3; D gene uncertain. Trimming took off 0 bases at V and 1 base at J, with 6 bases between the two ends. Germline loops: CDR1 LGHNA, CDR2 YSLEER. There are 14 residues in the CDR3. CDR3 sequence: CASSQEWENTEAFF. The CDR3 coding sequence is TGCGCCAGCAGCCAAGAATGGGAGAACACTGAAGCTTTCTTT.

A few counts support this clonotype. The chain joins TRBV15 to TRBJ2-7; maybe TRBD1 (6 bases). TRBJ2-5 matches the DNA end more closely, so the J call is doubtful. Germline V gene lookup returns CDR1 LNHNV and CDR2 YYDKDF (reference sequence). The CDR3 consists of 13 residues. CDR3 bases: TGTGCCAGCCTCTACAGGGAACAAGAGACCCAGTACTTC. It encodes CASLYREQETQYF.

V usage is TRBV12-3 or TRBV12-4 and J usage is TRBJ2-5, with D perhaps matching TRBD2 (6 bases). The CDR3 runs to 14 residues. The V end was cut by 6 bases, the J end by 11 bases, with 22 bases between. In DNA, the CDR3 is TGTGCCAGCAGCCTTAGCGGATGGGCTGGGGAGCAGTACTTC. This encodes CASSLSGWAGEQYF.

This chain links TRBV15 with TRBJ2-5; D possibly matches TRBD1 or TRBD2 (5 bases each). Germline-derived CDR1 and CDR2 are LNHNV and YYDKDF (reference sequence). There are 14 residues in the CDR3. V was shortened by 0 bases and J by 2 bases, with 7 bases between the two germline ends. CDR3 DNA: TGTGCCACCAGCAGAGATTGGGGGCAAGAGACCCAGTACTTC. Its translation is CATSRDWGQETQYF.

The V call is TRBV20-1, the J call TRBJ1-5; D is possibly TRBD1 (5 bases). The CDR3 sequence is 18 residues long. The germline V gene encodes CDR1 DFQATT and CDR2 SNEGSKA (reference sequence). The V end was cut by 4 bases, the J end by 2 bases, with 24 bases between. The CDR3 coding sequence is TGCAGTGCTACGAGGTCCAGGTCGGGAGGGGTTCGCAATCAGCCCCAGCATTTT. Protein product: CSATRSRSGGVRNQPQHF.

This clonotype has only a few counts. The chain recombines TRBV5-1 with TRBJ2-2; 9 bases fit TRBD2. There are 15 residues in the CDR3. Germline loops: CDR1 SGHRS, CDR2 YFSETQ. The V gene end was trimmed by 4 bases and the J gene end by 2 bases; junction bases not matched to a gene: 3. The DNA for the CDR3 is TGCGCCAGCAGCCGAGCGGGAGGAAACACCGGGGAGCTGTTTTTT. Its translation is CASSRAGGNTGELFF.

This clonotype was picked up one time. This chain joins TRBV6-1 and TRBJ1-5; D may be TRBD1 (5 bases). The CDR3 runs 15 residues. V gave up 5 bases and J gave up 2 bases, with 13 bases separating them. Germline V lookup: CDR1 MNHNS, CDR2 SASEGT. CDR3 sequence: CASSKTDSRNQPQHF. DNA of the CDR3: TGTGCCAGCAGTAAGACAGACTCGCGCAATCAGCCCCAGCATTTT.

This clonotype was seen a few times. This chain links TRBV2 with TRBJ2-7; D is undetermined. CDR3 size: 11 residues. V was clipped by 4 bases and J by 5 bases, with 6 bases between them. Germline CDR1 is SNHLY and CDR2 is FYNNEI. CDR3 in DNA: TGTGCCAGCAGTGTGGTGGACGAGCAGTACTTC. Its translation is CASSVVDEQYF.

This chain connects TRBV7-9 to TRBJ2-1, with TRBD2 as a possible D gene (5 bases). Per the germline V gene, CDR1 is SEHNR and CDR2 is FQNEAQ (reference sequence). V lost 5 bases, J lost 0 bases, and 11 bases lay in between. The CDR3 has 15 amino acids. CDR3 region: CASSPIAGSYNEQFF. The CDR3 DNA follows: TGTGCCAGCAGCCCAATCGCGGGCTCCTACAATGAGCAGTTCTTC.

This clonotype was found a few times. This chain links TRBV20-1 with TRBJ2-7; a weak D match, TRBD1 (6 bases). The CDR3 has 14 residues. The germline CDR1 and CDR2 sequences are DFQATT and SNEGSKA (reference sequence). The V gene lost 6 bases and the J gene lost 2 bases, with 17 bases spanning the gap. CDR3 DNA sequence: TGCAGTGCGAGGCTCCGGGACACAACCTACGAGCAGTACTTC. Translating it yields CSARLRDTTYEQYF.

There are a few counts of this clonotype. The chain links TRBV28 to TRBJ2-3; TRBD1 is a possible D gene (6 bases). CDR1 MDHEN and CDR2 SYDVKM come from the germline V gene. V lost 7 bases to trimming and J lost 2 bases, with 13 bases between them. This CDR3 spans 14 amino acids. The CDR3 is CASNAGQFTDTQYF. DNA of the CDR3: TGTGCCAGCAACGCCGGACAGTTCACAGATACGCAGTATTTT.

Turning to this clonotype: An end of the junction differs from the germline gene, which may be a read error. This chain links TRBV29-1 with TRBJ1-2; TRBD1 matches 8 bases. The CDR3 has 14 amino acids. The germline CDR1 and CDR2 sequences are SQVTM and ANQGSEA. CDR3: CSYSKPGQVYAYTF. The CDR3 region has the DNA TGCAGCTATTCAAAGCCGGGACAGGTCTATGCCTACACCTTC.